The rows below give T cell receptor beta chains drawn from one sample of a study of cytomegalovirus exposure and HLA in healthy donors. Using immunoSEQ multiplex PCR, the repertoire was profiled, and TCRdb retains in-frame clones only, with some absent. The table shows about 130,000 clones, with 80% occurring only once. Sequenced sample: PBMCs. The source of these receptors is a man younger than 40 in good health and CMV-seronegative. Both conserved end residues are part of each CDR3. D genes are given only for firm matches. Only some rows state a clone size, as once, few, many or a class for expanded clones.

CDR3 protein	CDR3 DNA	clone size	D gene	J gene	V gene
CASSQRLKAYEQYF	TGTGCCAGCAGTCAAAGACTGAAAGCCTACGAGCAGTACTTC	NA	NA	TRBJ2-7	TRBV6-6
CASIDREAFF	TGTGCCAGCATCGACAGGGAAGCTTTCTTT	NA	NA	TRBJ1-1	TRBV6-6
CASNQNAGEETQYF	TGTGCCAGCAACCAGAATGCCGGGGAAGAGACCCAGTACTTC	NA	NA	TRBJ2-5	TRBV7-2
CASSRGQGHGYTF	TGTGCCAGCAGTAGAGGACAGGGGCATGGCTACACCTTC	NA	TRBD1	TRBJ1-2	TRBV6-5
CASSRPLFLPQHF	TGTGCCAGCTCACGCCCCCTATTTTTGCCCCAGCATTTT	few	NA	TRBJ1-5	TRBV18
CSILAGVEQFF	TGCAGCATACTAGCGGGAGTTGAGCAGTTCTTC	once	TRBD2	TRBJ2-1	TRBV20-1
CASTAGSGGTQYF	TGTGCCAGCACAGCTGGTAGCGGGGGGACCCAGTACTTC	NA	TRBD2	TRBJ2-5	TRBV6-1
CASSFGTSGPVSYNEQFF	TGTGCCAGCAGCTTCGGGACTAGCGGGCCCGTCTCCTACAATGAGCAGTTCTTC	NA	TRBD2	TRBJ2-1	TRBV5-4
CASSQGASGTYEQYF	TGCGCCAGCAGCCAAGGGGCTAGCGGGACCTACGAGCAGTACTTC	NA	TRBD2	TRBJ2-7	TRBV4-3
CASSFGTAYEQYF	TGTGCCAGCAGTTTCGGGACAGCCTACGAGCAGTACTTC	NA	TRBD1	TRBJ2-7	TRBV27
CASSLPELIRDTEAFF	TGTGCCAGCAGTTTGCCCGAGTTAATACGGGACACTGAAGCTTTCTTT	NA	NA	TRBJ1-1	TRBV28
CASSLIREAYEQFF	TGTGCCAGCAGCTTAATACGGGAGGCCTATGAGCAGTTCTTC	NA	TRBD2	TRBJ2-1	TRBV7-2
CASTRGAGYSSYNEQFF	TGTGCCAGCACCCGGGGAGCGGGGTACAGCTCCTACAATGAGCAGTTCTTC	NA	TRBD2	TRBJ2-1	TRBV7-9
CASSGTSGEQFF	TGTGCCAGCAGCGGCACTAGCGGTGAGCAGTTCTTC	NA	TRBD2	TRBJ2-1	TRBV5-6
CASSHREVNGYTF	TGCGCCAGCAGTCATAGGGAGGTAAATGGCTACACCTTC	NA	NA	TRBJ1-2	TRBV23-1
CASGTGTINEQFF	TGTGCTAGTGGTACGGGGACTATCAATGAGCAGTTCTTC	NA	TRBD2	TRBJ2-1	TRBV12-5
CASSLSDGNTGELFF	TGCGCCAGCAGCTTAAGCGACGGAAACACCGGGGAGCTGTTTTTT	NA	NA	TRBJ2-2	TRBV4-1
CASSLAGGIFYEQYF	TGTGCCAGCAGCTTGGCAGGGGGCATATTTTACGAGCAGTACTTC	few	TRBD1	TRBJ2-7	TRBV7-2
CASSLAGGAYEQYF	TGCGCCAGCAGCTTGGCCGGGGGAGCCTACGAGCAGTACTTC	NA	NA	TRBJ2-7	TRBV5-1
CASSPSSSYNEQFF	TGTGCCAGCAGTCCATCGAGCTCCTACAATGAGCAGTTCTTC	NA	NA	TRBJ2-1	TRBV27
CAISGTRSGETQYF	TGTGCCATCAGTGGGACTAGGTCGGGCGAGACCCAGTACTTC	NA	TRBD2	TRBJ2-5	TRBV10-3
CASSRTSGTYEQYF	TGTGCCAGCAGCCGGACTAGCGGGACCTACGAGCAGTACTTC	NA	TRBD2	TRBJ2-7	TRBV9
CAWAVGGVYQETQYF	TGTGCCTGGGCCGTAGGCGGAGTGTACCAAGAGACCCAGTACTTC	NA	NA	TRBJ2-5	TRBV30
CSAGTSTDTQYF	TGCAGCGCTGGGACTAGCACAGATACGCAGTATTTT	NA	NA	TRBJ2-3	TRBV29-1